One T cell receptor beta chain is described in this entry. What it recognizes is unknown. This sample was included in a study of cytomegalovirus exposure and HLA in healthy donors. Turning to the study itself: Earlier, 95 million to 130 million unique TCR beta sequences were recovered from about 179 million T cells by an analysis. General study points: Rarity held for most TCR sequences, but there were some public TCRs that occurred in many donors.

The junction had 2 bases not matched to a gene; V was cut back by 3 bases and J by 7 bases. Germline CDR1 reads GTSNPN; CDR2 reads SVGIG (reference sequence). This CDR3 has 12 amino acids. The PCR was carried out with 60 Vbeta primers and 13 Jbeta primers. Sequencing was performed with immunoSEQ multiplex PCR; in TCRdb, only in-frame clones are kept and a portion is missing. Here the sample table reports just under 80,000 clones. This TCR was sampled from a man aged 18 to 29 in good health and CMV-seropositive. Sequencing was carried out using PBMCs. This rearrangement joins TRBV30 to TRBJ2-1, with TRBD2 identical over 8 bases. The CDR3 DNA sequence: TGTGCCTGGAGCGGGGGGGGGAATGAGCAGTTCTTC. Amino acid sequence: CAWSGGGNEQFF.